The 26 T cell receptor beta chains below were found in one sample sequenced in a study of cytomegalovirus exposure and HLA in healthy donors. Primers for the PCR totalled 60 Vbeta and 13 Jbeta. TCRdb's table, derived via immunoSEQ multiplex PCR, lists solely in-frame clones and lacks some. The data contain about 160,000 clones, 85% of them singletons. Source material: PBMCs. These receptors all stem from a young man in good health and CMV-seropositive.

This chain links TRBV11-2 with TRBJ2-7; D perhaps matches TRBD1 (6 bases). With 5 bases removed from V and 4 bases from J, the gap between germline ends came to 9 bases. Per germline, CDR1 SGHAT and CDR2 FQNNGV. The CDR3 contains 12 residues. The CDR3 spells CASSHGQYEQYF. CDR3 nucleotide sequence: TGTGCCAGCAGCCACGGACAGTACGAGCAGTACTTC. Full variable domain (remainder filled in from reference TRBV11-2 and TRBJ2-7): EAGVAQSPRYKIIEKRQSVAFWCNPISGHATLYWYQQILGQGPKLLIQFQNNGVVDDSQLPKDRFSAERLKGVDSTLKIQPAKLEDSAVYLCASSHGQYEQYFGPGTRLTVT.

The V call is TRBV29-1, the J call TRBJ2-5; 7 bases are a match to TRBD2. The CDR3 is made up of 12 amino acids. Germline V gene sequence: CDR1 SQVTM, CDR2 ANQGSEA. The junction had 4 bases not matched to a gene; V was cut back by 4 bases and J by 5 bases. CDR3 sequence: CSVGASGETQYF. The CDR3 DNA reads as TGCAGCGTTGGAGCTAGCGGTGAGACCCAGTACTTC.

This rearrangement joins TRBV7-2 to TRBJ1-3; D unresolved. The CDR3 runs 16 residues. The germline CDR1 and CDR2 sequences are SGHTA and FQGNSA. V was trimmed by 5 bases and J by 0 bases, leaving 14 bases between them. The CDR3 spells CASSPAAVVSGNTIYF. The CDR3 coding sequence is TGTGCCAGCAGCCCAGCCGCGGTGGTCTCTGGAAACACCATATATTTT.

The V call is TRBV18, the J call TRBJ1-1; D is perhaps TRBD1 (5 bases). Germline V gene sequence: CDR1 KGHSH, CDR2 LQKENI. With 4 bases removed from V and 7 bases from J, the gap between germline ends came to 13 bases. This CDR3 is 13 amino acids long. The CDR3 DNA reads as TGTGCCAGCTCACAAACCTGGGGGGATGAAGCTTTCTTT. It codes for CASSQTWGDEAFF.

This chain links TRBV6-5 with TRBJ1-4; 10 positions agree with TRBD1. V dropped 6 bases and J dropped 8; count of bases not matched to a gene: 9. In germline, CDR1 is MNHEY, CDR2 SVGAGI. The CDR3 is 15 amino acids. CDR3 nucleotides: TGTGCCAGCAGAAACGAGGGACAGGGGACAGAAAAACTGTTTTTT. This translates into CASRNEGQGTEKLFF.

The chain uses TRBV5-4 and TRBJ2-5, with TRBD2 identical over 10 bases. V lost 4 bases to trimming and J lost 2 bases; unmatched junction nucleotides: 11. Germline CDR1 reads SGHNT; CDR2 reads YYREEE (reference sequence). This CDR3 comprises 17 residues. CDR3 bases: TGTGCCAGCAGCCCCGGGCTAGCGGGGGTCCAGCAAGAGACCCAGTACTTC. It encodes CASSPGLAGVQQETQYF. Drawing the rest from reference TRBV5-4 and TRBJ2-5, the complete variable domain is ETGVTQSPTHLIKTRGQQVTLRCSSQSGHNTVSWYQQALGQGPQFIFQYYREEENGRGNFPPRFSGLQFPNYSSELNVNALELDDSALYLCASSPGLAGVQQETQYFGPGTRLLVL.

V usage is TRBV30 and J usage is TRBJ1-4; TRBD1 matches at 8 bases. The V segment lost 2 bases and the J segment 6 bases; nucleotides outside the gene matches: 5. The CDR3 consists of 14 residues. In germline, CDR1 is GTSNPN, CDR2 SVGIG (reference sequence). CDR3 sequence reads: CAWSTGGKDEKLFF. CDR3 sequence (DNA): TGTGCCTGGAGTACAGGGGGGAAGGATGAAAAACTGTTTTTT.

This chain joins TRBV11-2 and TRBJ2-2; D is unclear. Per the germline V gene, CDR1 is SGHAT and CDR2 is FQNNGV. The length of the CDR3 is 14 residues. Deletions cut 4 bases from V and 6 bases from J, with 12 bases between. CDR3 region: CASSSRSNSGELFF. As DNA, the CDR3 is TGTGCCAGCAGCTCCCGGTCTAACTCCGGGGAGCTGTTTTTT. The full variable domain, rest sourced from reference TRBV11-2 and TRBJ2-2, is EAGVAQSPRYKIIEKRQSVAFWCNPISGHATLYWYQQILGQGPKLLIQFQNNGVVDDSQLPKDRFSAERLKGVDSTLKIQPAKLEDSAVYLCASSSRSNSGELFFGEGSRLTVL.

The J gene is TRBJ1-1, the V gene TRBV7-2; no reliable D call. The germline V gene encodes CDR1 SGHTA and CDR2 FQGNSA. The CDR3 has 13 residues. V gave up 3 bases and J gave up 5 bases, with 10 bases separating them. The CDR3 loop reads CASSFETRTEAFF. In DNA form, the CDR3 reads TGTGCCAGCAGCTTCGAGACACGAACTGAAGCTTTCTTT.

This sequence joins TRBV11-2 and TRBJ2-3; 11 bases line up with TRBD2. CDR1 is SGHAT and CDR2 is FQNNGV in the germline V gene. Trimming removed 6 bases from V and 4 bases from J; junction bases left unmatched: 9. CDR3 length equals 16 residues. CDR3 bases: TGTGCCAGCAGGGCAATAGCGGGGGGGCTTTCAGATACGCAGTATTTT. This encodes CASRAIAGGLSDTQYF.

This clone was seen a single time. The chain employs TRBV7-2 and TRBJ2-3; TRBD1 aligns across 8 bases. This CDR3 is 14 amino acids long. Looked up from germline, CDR1 is SGHTA and CDR2 is FQGNSA. V shed 3 bases and J 6 bases; nucleotides not matched to a gene: 5. The CDR3 spells CASSLDRVGDTQYF. The CDR3 bases are TGTGCCAGCAGCTTGGACAGGGTAGGGGATACGCAGTATTTT. Full variable domain (missing parts from reference TRBV7-2 and TRBJ2-3): GAGVSQSPSNKVTEKGKDVELRCDPISGHTALYWYRQSLGQGLEFLIYFQGNSAPDKSGLPSDRFSAERTGGSVSTLTIQRTQQEDSAVYLCASSLDRVGDTQYFGPGTRLTVL.

The rearrangement joins TRBV2 to TRBJ2-1, with D maybe TRBD2 (5 bases). Trimming cost V 3 bases and J 9 bases, with 15 bases left between them. The germline V gene encodes CDR1 SNHLY and CDR2 FYNNEI. CDR3 length: 14 amino acids. CDR3 DNA sequence: TGTGCCAGCAGTGATTCCGGACTCGTCGGTGAGCAGTTCTTC. It specifies CASSDSGLVGEQFF.

The rearrangement links TRBV7-2 to TRBJ2-7, with TRBD1 matching over 8 bases. This CDR3 is 14 amino acids long. The trim removed 5 bases at V and 4 bases at J, leaving 7 bases unmatched. CDR1 is SGHTA, CDR2 FQGNSA, per germline. CDR3 residues: CASSPAGGMYEQYF. The DNA of the CDR3 is TGTGCCAGCAGCCCGGCAGGGGGCATGTACGAGCAGTACTTC.

V gene TRBV6-1 combines with J gene TRBJ2-3; TRBD2 matches 12 bases. CDR1 and CDR2 (germline): MNHNS, SASEGT. This CDR3 has 18 amino acids. Trimming removed 2 bases from V and 2 bases from J; junction bases left unmatched: 8. CDR3 nucleotides: TGTGCCAGCAGTGAATCCCCCCGACTAGCGGGGGCCACAGATACGCAGTATTTT. Translation: CASSESPRLAGATDTQYF.

The chain recombines TRBV5-1 with TRBJ1-2, with a tentative D call TRBD1 (6 bases). The CDR3 covers 13 residues. CDR1 is SGHRS and CDR2 is YFSETQ in the germline V gene. Trimming cost V 4 bases and J 9 bases, with 16 bases left between them. The CDR3 spells CASSLRAGESYTF. CDR3 bases: TGCGCCAGCAGCCTTCGGGCAGGGGAGAGCTACACCTTC.

The V and J genes are TRBV2 and TRBJ2-3; D is uncertain. Trimming left V 7 bases short and J 1 base short, with 6 bases between. CDR1 and CDR2 from the germline V gene are SNHLY and FYNNEI. The CDR3 contains 12 residues. In nucleotides, the CDR3 is TGTGCCAGCACCCAGGGCACAGATACGCAGTATTTT. Protein sequence: CASTQGTDTQYF.

The genes are TRBV4-1 and TRBJ2-2; D possibly corresponds to TRBD2 (5 bases). CDR1 and CDR2 from the germline V gene are MGHRA and YSYEKL. CDR3 length equals 15 residues. Deletions cut 2 bases from V and 0 bases from J, with 7 bases between. CDR3 amino acids: CASSQRGTNTGELFF. DNA of the CDR3: TGCGCCAGCAGCCAACGAGGGACGAACACCGGGGAGCTGTTTTTT.

The chain couples TRBV5-4 to TRBJ2-1, with 9 bases fitting TRBD1. The CDR3 is 15 residues long. V trimming: 4 bases; J trimming: 6 bases; junction bases outside the gene matches: 8. CDR1 SGHNT and CDR2 YYREEE come from the germline V gene (reference sequence). This CDR3 is CASSPRDRVINEQFF. The CDR3 nucleotides read TGTGCCAGCAGCCCCCGGGACAGGGTCATCAATGAGCAGTTCTTC.

The V gene is TRBV11-2, the J gene TRBJ1-5; TRBD1 is a possible D gene (6 bases). CDR3 length equals 13 residues. The ends were cut back, 5 bases at V and 4 bases at J, with 9 bases in the middle. CDR1 SGHAT and CDR2 FQNNGV come from the germline V gene. CDR3 protein: CASSLRGNQPQHF. CDR3 coding DNA: TGTGCCAGCAGCCTAAGGGGGAATCAGCCCCAGCATTTT.

V usage is TRBV15 and J usage is TRBJ1-5; the D is unclear. The CDR3 has 16 amino acids. Trimming removed 0 bases from V and 2 bases from J, with 11 bases in between. The germline V gene encodes CDR1 LNHNV and CDR2 YYDKDF (reference sequence). CDR3 protein: CATSRDPGDRNQPQHF. The CDR3 DNA follows: TGTGCCACCAGCAGAGATCCCGGGGATCGCAATCAGCCCCAGCATTTT.

V gene TRBV7-2 combines with J gene TRBJ1-4, with D possibly matching TRBD1 (5 bases). Deletions cut 5 bases from V and 0 bases from J, with 10 bases between. There are 15 residues in the CDR3. Germline assignment: CDR1 SGHTA and CDR2 FQGNSA. Here the CDR3 DNA reads TGTGCCAGCAGCCAGAGACAGCCAACTAATGAAAAACTGTTTTTT. As protein: CASSQRQPTNEKLFF.

The chain carries TRBV5-1 and TRBJ2-7, with 9 bases identical to TRBD1. This CDR3 is built from 15 residues. Germline V gives CDR1 SGHRS, CDR2 YFSETQ. The V segment lost 0 bases and the J segment 3 bases; nucleotides outside the gene matches: 4. The CDR3 sequence: CASSLGGQGSYEQYF. CDR3 nucleotide sequence: TGCGCCAGCAGCTTGGGGGGACAGGGCAGCTACGAGCAGTACTTC.

This sequence joins TRBV4-1 and TRBJ2-7; D remains ambiguous. The germline CDR1 and CDR2 sequences are MGHRA and YSYEKL. The germline V and J ends were trimmed by 0 bases and 3 bases, with 12 bases remaining between them. The CDR3 runs 15 residues. The DNA for the CDR3 is TGCGCCAGCAGCCAAGACTCCCGATCGGGCTACGAGCAGTACTTC. Its translation: CASSQDSRSGYEQYF.

V usage is TRBV11-3 and J usage is TRBJ2-5; 7 bases align to TRBD1. The V gene end was trimmed by 5 bases and the J gene end by 1 base; junction bases not matched to a gene: 10. CDR3 length: 16 amino acids. Germline V gene data show CDR1 as SGHNT and CDR2 as YENEEA. This CDR3 reads CASSPGTAYLQETQYF. CDR3 bases: TGTGCCAGCAGCCCTGGGACAGCATACCTCCAAGAGACCCAGTACTTC.

The chain recombines TRBV6-5 with TRBJ1-6; TRBD1 agrees at 11 bases. Germline loops: CDR1 MNHEY, CDR2 SVGAGI. V dropped 4 bases and J dropped 9; count of bases not matched to a gene: 5. The CDR3 totals 15 residues. CDR3 in amino acids: CASSSGQGAGSPLHF. DNA of the CDR3: TGTGCCAGCAGTTCCGGACAGGGGGCCGGTTCACCCCTCCACTTT.

The chain uses TRBV9 and TRBJ2-1; D gene unclear. The germline V and J ends were trimmed by 0 bases and 5 bases, with 9 bases remaining between them. CDR3 size: 14 residues. The germline CDR1 and CDR2 sequences are SGDLS and YYNGEE. The CDR3 spells CASSVEYGDNEQFF. CDR3 sequence (DNA): TGTGCCAGCAGCGTAGAATACGGTGACAATGAGCAGTTCTTC.